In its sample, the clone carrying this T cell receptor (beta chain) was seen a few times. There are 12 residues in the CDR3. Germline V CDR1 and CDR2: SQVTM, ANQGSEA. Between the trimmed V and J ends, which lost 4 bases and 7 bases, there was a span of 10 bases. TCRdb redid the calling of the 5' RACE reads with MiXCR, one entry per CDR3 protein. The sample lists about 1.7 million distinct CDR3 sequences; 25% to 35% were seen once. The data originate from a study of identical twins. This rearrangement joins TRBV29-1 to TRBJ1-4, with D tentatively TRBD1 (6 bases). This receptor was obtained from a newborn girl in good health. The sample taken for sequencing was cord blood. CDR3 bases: TGCAGCGTTGGGGGGCTTTTTGAAAAACTGTTTTTT. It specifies CSVGGLFEKLFF. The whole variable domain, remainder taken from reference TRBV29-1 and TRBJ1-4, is SAVISQKPSRDICQRGTSLTIQCQVDSQVTMMFWYRQQPGQSLTLIATANQGSEATYESGFVIDKFPISRPNLTFSTLTVSNMSPEDSSIYLCSVGGLFEKLFFGSGTQLSVL.